This TCR beta chain was identified in a study of cytomegalovirus exposure and HLA in healthy donors. General study points: The presence/absence work took it that sequencing depth was about the same across donors. Later genetic work tied a missense DCLRE1C variant to beta-chain V and J trimming. In a later analysis, parvovirus B19, influenza, CMV and Epstein-Barr virus appeared linked to several top co-occurrence clusters.

About this clone itself: Its target is unknown.

Germline V gene data show CDR1 as KGHSH and CDR2 as LQKENI. V shed 3 bases and J shed 1 base, with 15 bases lying between them. The CDR3 has 16 amino acids. PCR primers comprised 60 Vbeta and 13 Jbeta primers. As handled by the study authors: Later, 80 million or so unique TCR beta chains were counted in an analysis, and approximately 9.9 million of them were shared. TCRdb's table, derived via immunoSEQ multiplex PCR, lists solely in-frame clones and lacks some. The D gene and trimming were derived from the DNA, and the V and J assignments and clone size from that table. The table records 75,000 to 100,000 clones, roughly four fifths of them present only once.

The chain recombines TRBV18 with TRBJ1-1; tentatively, D is TRBD1 (6 bases). The source of this sequence is a woman between 55 and 75 years old in good health and CMV-seropositive. What was sequenced was PBMCs. The CDR3 loop reads CASSPQGTIRNTEAFF. In DNA, the CDR3 is TGTGCCAGCTCACCTCAGGGGACAATCCGGAACACTGAAGCTTTCTTT.